This T cell receptor beta chain is from a study of blood T cells in healthy people across ages. Looking at the study overall: Using template switching, researchers captured about one barcoded beta molecule for each two T cells.

Using a J-beta primer mix together with a sample-barcoded 5' primer, a second PCR was run for roughly 6 to 12 cycles. Sequencing recovered at least 3 million CDR3-containing paired-end reads from each sample. TCRdb processed the 5' RACE reads anew with MiXCR; each CDR3 protein has one entry. The sample records around 800,000 distinct CDR3 sequences, about 46% being singletons. Caucasian individuals from Russia who were healthy and aged 6 to 90 acted as donors. Each sample yielded at least 6 million isolated PBMCs. This CDR3 contains 14 residues. The V gene lost 5 bases and the J gene lost 9 bases, with 17 bases spanning the gap. Germline V CDR1 and CDR2: DFQATT, SNEGSKA (reference sequence).

The receptor comes from a man at least 80 years old in good health. Sequenced input: blood. This chain joins TRBV20-1 and TRBJ1-6; D may be TRBD1 (5 bases). CDR3 loop: CSASLRRGGSPLHF. CDR3 nucleotides: TGCAGTGCTTCCCTCCGACGGGGGGGTTCACCCCTCCACTTT.